This record covers a single TCR beta chain. This clone's antigen is unknown. Per-base quality was not reported, and no clone a single base away is much larger than it. This entry is derived from a study of blood T cells in healthy people across ages (dated by TCRdb to between 2015 and 2017). Study-level background: In model experiments, roughly one uniquely barcoded TCR beta cDNA molecule per two T cells was captured by template switching. To track age-related changes in TCR beta repertoire diversity, the study relied on deep sequencing normalized with unique cDNA molecular identifiers. Four age groups were formed from the donors: young (average about 15 years), middle-aged (approximately 40), aged (62) and long-lived (about 80). To avoid experimental bias, donors of different ages were spread randomly across the sequencing lanes. For two donors (one aged 18 to 30 and one aged 80 or older), the study analyzed two additional independent replicas of 1 million unique cDNA reads from the same blood draw.

Donors were a few dozen systemically healthy Caucasian individuals from Russia aged roughly 6 to 90 years. Approximately 10 milliliters of peripheral blood were collected from each donor into EDTA-treated Vacutainer tubes. Ficoll-Paque density-gradient centrifugation was used to isolate PBMCs, with at least 6.5 million per sample. Total RNA was extracted from PBMCs with Trizol reagent, with at least 5 micrograms obtained per sample. For every donor, an aliquot of PBMCs went through flow cytometry to measure the percentages of naive CD45RAhigh/CD27high T cells. To prepare the library, 5' RACE was applied. Sequencing was performed on an Illumina HiSeq 2500. The second PCR ran for about 6 to 12 cycles and used a J-beta primer mix along with a sample-barcoded 5' primer. A template-switch 5' adaptor carrying 12 random nucleotides introduced a unique molecular identifier onto each TCR beta cDNA molecule. Each sample yielded at least 2.5 million CDR3-containing paired-end reads. First-strand cDNA was synthesized from all RNA with the Mint cDNA synthesis kit, primed by a TRBC-specific oligonucleotide. Following uracil-DNA glycosylase treatment, a first 18-cycle PCR with universal primers M1SS and BC2_uni_R was performed on all cDNA. In the paper's pipeline: For normalization, 1 million high-quality reads, each with a distinct molecular identifier, were randomly selected from each sample. Instead of being binned into consensus sequences, reads with shared molecular identifiers were discarded. MiTCR, with a Q25 quality threshold and the strictest error-elimination algorithm, was used for CDR3 identification, clonotype clustering and error correction. A nonparametric unseen species model with Euler transformation was used to estimate lower-bound total TCR beta diversity. TCRdb took the public reads, trimmed them with fastp at Q25, ran MiXCR for clone calling and kept in-frame beta chains. CDR3 protein duplicates are merged, each entry listing the most common genes and DNA. The V and J calls shown here were made by TCRdb, not taken from the authors' results. The sample includes about 1.4 million distinct CDR3 sequences, with around 59% observed a single time. The ten largest account for over 6.5% of the sample.

The CDR3 measures 15 amino acids from cysteine to phenylalanine. Only the CDR3 portion is preserved as DNA: 45 bases, with reading frame beginning at the first base. Compared with germline, V lacks 3 bases and J lacks 4 bases; bases without a gene match: 2. Study-wide conclusions, independent of this receptor: As age increased, observed TCR beta diversity per million T cells dropped in a roughly linear way, and a significant reduction was already evident by age 40. Total diversity estimates from one million sequenced T cells were considered lower bounds and underestimates. Compared with the aged group, the long-lived group had more naive CD4+ T cells, fewer expanded clones and increased TCR diversity, suggesting age selection. Donor CMV infection status was unknown, potentially confounding age-related changes in expanded clonotypes. Bulk unsorted PBMC profiling prevented conclusive comparison of naive and antigen-experienced compartments. Observed TCR beta diversity correlated strongly with the percentage of naive T cells measured by flow cytometry.

The TCR comes from a young man in good health. The sequencing input was blood. This chain joins TRBV12-3 or TRBV12-4 to TRBJ2-1, with 11 bases in between that match TRBD1. CDR3 region: CASSLDRGLYNEQFF. DNA sequence: TGTGCCAGCAGTTTGGACAGGGGGCTTTACAATGAGCAGTTCTTC.